The next 3 T cell receptor beta chains were all read from a single sample in a study of blood T cell repertoires in COVID-19. TCRdb's copy holds only in-frame clones and misses some; the assay was immunoSEQ multiplex PCR. The table includes hundreds of thousands of clones, 75% to 90% detected once. The sequenced material came from peripheral blood. These receptors were collected from a woman younger than 45 with active or convalescent COVID-19.

This clone has more than one count but fewer than ten. J is TRBJ1-1 and V is TRBV4-1, with D unresolved. Trimming shortened V by 1 base and J by 0 bases, and 6 bases separated the two germline ends. The CDR3 has 14 amino acids. Germline V lookup: CDR1 MGHRA, CDR2 YSYEKL. The CDR3 spells CASSQASVNTEAFF. Here the CDR3 DNA reads TGCGCCAGCAGCCAAGCGTCCGTGAACACTGAAGCTTTCTTT.

The chain links TRBV5-1 to TRBJ2-1, with D tentatively TRBD2 (5 bases). V lost 2 bases to trimming and J lost 0 bases, with 12 bases between them. The CDR3 sequence is 16 residues long. Germline-derived CDR1 and CDR2 are SGHRS and YFSETQ. The CDR3 nucleotides read TGCGCCAGCAGCTTAGGCGGGTCCAGCTCCTACAATGAGCAGTTCTTC. It encodes CASSLGGSSSYNEQFF.

V is TRBV4-1 and J is TRBJ1-3, with 9 positions matching TRBD1. CDR1 is MGHRA and CDR2 is YSYEKL in the germline V gene. V was pared by 8 bases and J by 2 bases, with 13 bases of the junction left unmatched. There are 17 residues in the CDR3. In DNA, the CDR3 is TGCGCCAGCCACGGGGGCCGGGACAGGGAAGCTGGAAACACCATATATTTT. Translation: CASHGGRDREAGNTIYF.